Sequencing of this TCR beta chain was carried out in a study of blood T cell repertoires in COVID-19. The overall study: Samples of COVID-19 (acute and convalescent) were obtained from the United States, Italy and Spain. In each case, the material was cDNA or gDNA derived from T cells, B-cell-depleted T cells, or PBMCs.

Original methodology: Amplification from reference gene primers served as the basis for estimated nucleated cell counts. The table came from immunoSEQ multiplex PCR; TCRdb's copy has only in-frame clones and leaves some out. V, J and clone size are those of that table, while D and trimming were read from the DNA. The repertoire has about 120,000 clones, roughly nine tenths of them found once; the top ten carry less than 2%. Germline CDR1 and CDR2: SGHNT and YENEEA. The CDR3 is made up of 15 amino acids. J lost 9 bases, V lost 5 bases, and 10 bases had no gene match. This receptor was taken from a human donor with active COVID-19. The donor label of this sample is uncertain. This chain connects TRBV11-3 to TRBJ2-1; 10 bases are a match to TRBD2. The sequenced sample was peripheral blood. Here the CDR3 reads CASSVSGGGRSEQFF. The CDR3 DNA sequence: TGTGCCAGCAGCGTAAGCGGGGGGGGCCGTAGTGAGCAGTTCTTC.